This T cell receptor (beta chain) originates from a study of cytomegalovirus exposure and HLA in healthy donors. The study ran its PCR with 60 Vbeta and 13 Jbeta primers. Here immunoSEQ multiplex PCR was the method, and the copy in TCRdb shows in-frame clones only, minus some. The sample shows approximately 150,000 clones, about three fifths of them seen only once. About this clone itself: Its antigen is as yet unknown.

Germline V CDR1 and CDR2: SGDLS, YYNGEE. The CDR3 length is 16 residues. V was pared by 4 bases and J by 5 bases, with 11 bases of the junction left unmatched. Healthy bone marrow donors supplied every sample. General study findings and limits: It was 150 to 200 TCR beta chains that were listed as cytomegalovirus-associated. DRB1 had the most TCR associations and HLA-C the fewest, a later analysis found, with rates varying by HLA locus. Most TCR sequences were uncommon, yet certain public TCRs appeared in many donors.

Sequenced: PBMCs. The sequence came from an older woman in good health and CMV-seropositive. This rearrangement joins TRBV9 to TRBJ2-5; 10 bases fit TRBD2. The CDR3 DNA reads TGTGCCAGCAGCCCCAATTCAGCGGGAGGGTCGGAGACCCAGTACTTC. This translates into CASSPNSAGGSETQYF.